This is a list of T cell receptor beta chains from one sample in a study of cytomegalovirus exposure and HLA in healthy donors. Clones were sequenced by immunoSEQ multiplex PCR, and TCRdb holds only the in-frame ones, with some missing. The table lists roughly 170,000 clones, 80% of them singletons. Sequencing was carried out using PBMCs. The source is a boy aged 5 to 17 in good health and CMV-seronegative. CDR3s include the opening cysteine and the closing phenylalanine or tryptophan. The order of the fields is D gene, V gene, CDR3 length, clone size, J gene, CDR3 protein, CDR3 DNA. D genes are given only for firm matches. Size tells how often a clone was seen (once, few, many) or the class of an expanded clone, and some rows leave it out.

>NA|TRBV5-1|13|NA|TRBJ2-1
CASSLAPGNEQFF
TGCGCCAGCAGCTTGGCTCCGGGGAATGAGCAGTTCTTC
>NA|TRBV19|14|NA|TRBJ2-7
CASSPGMGFYEQYF
TGTGCCAGTAGTCCAGGGATGGGATTTTACGAGCAGTACTTC
>NA|TRBV9|14|NA|TRBJ1-1
CASSPQAMNTEAFF
TGTGCCAGCAGCCCCCAGGCTATGAACACTGAAGCTTTCTTT
>TRBD1|TRBV6-5|15|NA|TRBJ2-7
CASSSVTGGIYEQYF
TGTGCCAGCAGTTCTGTGACAGGGGGCATCTACGAGCAGTACTTC
>TRBD1|TRBV5-3|17|NA|TRBJ1-3
CARSSGTGFSSGNTIYF
TGTGCCAGAAGCTCCGGGACAGGGTTTTCCTCTGGAAACACCATATATTTT
>TRBD1|TRBV2|15|NA|TRBJ2-4
CASSLGQGRPNIQYF
TGTGCCAGCAGTTTGGGACAGGGGAGACCAAACATTCAGTACTTC
>NA|TRBV5-1|14|NA|TRBJ2-7
CASSLRGGIYEQYF
TGCGCCAGCAGCTTAAGAGGGGGTATATACGAGCAGTACTTC
>TRBD2|TRBV15|15|NA|TRBJ2-3
CATSRNSAGLDTQYF
TGTGCCACCAGCAGGAACTCAGCGGGGTTGGATACGCAGTATTTT
>TRBD1|TRBV5-1|12|NA|TRBJ1-2
CASQDRSGDYTF
TGCGCCAGCCAGGACAGGTCCGGTGACTACACCTTC
>NA|TRBV9|15|NA|TRBJ1-1
CASSVGPGEGTEAFF
TGTGCCAGCAGCGTAGGGCCAGGGGAAGGCACTGAAGCTTTCTTT
>NA|TRBV30|14|NA|TRBJ1-1
CAWSVRRANTEAFF
TGTGCCTGGAGTGTACGCAGGGCTAACACTGAAGCTTTCTTT
>TRBD1|TRBV4-1|15|NA|TRBJ1-1
CASSQDRAGGTEAFF
TGCGCCAGCAGCCAGGACAGGGCTGGTGGCACTGAAGCTTTCTTT
>NA|TRBV28|16|once|TRBJ2-5
CASSHPLRGPKETQYF
TGTGCCAGCAGTCACCCTCTTCGAGGGCCCAAGGAGACCCAGTACTTC
>NA|TRBV25-1|14|NA|TRBJ2-1
CASTSGVSYNEQFF
TGTGCCAGCACTTCGGGGGTCTCCTACAATGAGCAGTTCTTC
>TRBD1|TRBV6-6|15|NA|TRBJ1-6
CASSVRTGGNSPLHF
TGTGCCAGCAGTGTCCGGACAGGGGGTAATTCACCCCTCCACTTT
>NA|TRBV5-1|14|once|TRBJ1-4
CASSERATNEKLFF
TGCGCCAGCAGCGAGCGCGCAACTAATGAAAAACTGTTTTTT
>NA|TRBV7-2|14|few|TRBJ2-1
CASSLVVSDNEQFF
TGTGCCAGCAGCTTAGTGGTCTCGGACAATGAGCAGTTCTTC
>NA|TRBV9|14|NA|TRBJ2-5
CASSVAGGWETQYF
TGTGCCAGCAGCGTAGCTGGGGGCTGGGAGACCCAGTACTTC
>TRBD2|TRBV4-1|17|NA|TRBJ2-5
CASSQDRTSALQETQYF
TGCGCCAGCAGCCAAGATAGGACTAGCGCACTGCAAGAGACCCAGTACTTC
>NA|TRBV27|10|NA|TRBJ1-2
CASSPKGYTF
TGTGCCAGCTCCCCCAAAGGCTACACCTTC
>NA|TRBV29-1|11|NA|TRBJ2-2
CSPCAGQELFF
TGCAGCCCCTGTGCCGGTCAAGAGCTGTTTTTT
>NA|TRBV6-5|13|NA|TRBJ2-7
CASSYNTNYEQYF
TGTGCCAGCAGTTACAACACCAACTACGAGCAGTACTTC
>TRBD2|TRBV10-3|15|once|TRBJ2-5
CAISESWGGEETQYF
TGTGCCATCAGTGAGTCATGGGGGGGAGAAGAGACCCAGTACTTC
>NA|TRBV5-5|13|NA|TRBJ1-1
CASSLGGNTEAFF
TGTGCCAGCAGCTTAGGAGGTAACACTGAAGCTTTCTTT
>NA|TRBV19|16|once|TRBJ1-1
CASSTPEGLMNTEAFF
TGTGCCAGTAGTACCCCCGAGGGTTTAATGAACACTGAAGCTTTCTTT
>TRBD1|TRBV7-2|13|NA|TRBJ1-1
CASSLAGSGGAFF
TGTGCCAGCAGCTTAGCGGGATCAGGGGGGGCTTTCTTT
>NA|TRBV6-5|13|NA|TRBJ1-5
CASSSVTNQPQHF
TGTGCCAGCAGTTCCGTTACAAATCAGCCCCAGCATTTT
>TRBD1|TRBV9|20|NA|TRBJ2-1
CASSDPRDSYSPSSYNEQFF
TGTGCCAGCAGCGACCCCCGGGACAGCTACTCCCCAAGCTCCTACAATGAGCAGTTCTTC
>NA|TRBV29-1|13|NA|TRBJ1-2
CSVETGMNYGYTF
TGCAGCGTTGAAACAGGGATGAACTATGGCTACACCTTC
>TRBD1|TRBV19|14|NA|TRBJ1-5
CASSTAEQGAIQHF
TGTGCCAGTAGTACAGCCGAACAGGGGGCTATTCAGCATTTT
>TRBD1|TRBV5-4|14|NA|TRBJ2-7
CASSDRVGSYEQYF
TGTGCCAGCAGCGACAGGGTAGGATCCTACGAGCAGTACTTC